This TCR beta chain emerged from a study of OX40 agonist ivuxolimab in advanced cancers. Across the study: An agonistic anti-OX40 (CD134) antibody, ivuxolimab, was used to treat the patients.

General study results and limits: On average, CD8+ T cells had more expanded clones than CD4+.

CDR1 is KGHSH and CDR2 is LQKENI in the germline V gene. CDR3 length: 14 residues. V lost 0 bases, J lost 1 base, and 6 bases lay in between. Using immunoSEQ multiplex PCR, the repertoire was profiled, and TCRdb retains in-frame clones only, with some absent. The profile shows tens of thousands of clones, approximately 92% of them singletons. Of note for this clone: Its target is unknown.

Sequenced material: CD4+ or CD8+ T cells sorted from blood, taken in a trial of the OX40 agonist ivuxolimab. The V call is TRBV18, the J call TRBJ2-5; no clear D. This sequence was found in an adult with an advanced solid tumor such as melanoma, head and neck, liver or kidney cancer. The DNA of the CDR3 is TGTGCCAGCTCACCACCCCCAGGCCAAGAGACCCAGTACTTC. It translates to CASSPPPGQETQYF.